Listed below are T cell receptor beta chains from one sample, sequenced in a study of T cell responses to AZD1222 COVID-19 vaccine. Only in-frame clones appear in the TCRdb table, and some are missing; sequencing was by immunoSEQ multiplex PCR. The top ten clones hold 3.5% to 4.5% of a sample with roughly 120,000 clones, about 90% of them seen once. The sequenced sample was peripheral blood, obtained on day 0 of AZD1222 vaccination. The receptors come from an adult in good health. Each CDR3 is given with its conserved first and last residue. Fields, in order: V gene, D gene, J gene, clone size, CDR3 protein, CDR3 DNA. A D gene is named only where the DNA matches it firmly. Rows may omit the clone size; those that give it use once, few, many or a size class.

TRBV7-9	.	TRBJ1-6	.	CASSSENTNNSPLHF	TGTGCCAGCAGCTCCGAGAACACAAATAATTCACCCCTCCACTTT
TRBV19	.	TRBJ1-4	.	CASSSKQIEKLFF	TGTGCCAGTAGTTCCAAACAGATCGAAAAACTGTTTTTT
TRBV19	.	TRBJ2-6	.	CASSSWTAPGANVLTF	TGTGCCAGTAGTTCCTGGACCGCCCCTGGGGCCAACGTCCTGACTTTC
TRBV6-5	.	TRBJ2-5	once	CASRNGRAAQETQYF	TGTGCCAGCAGGAACGGTAGGGCGGCCCAAGAGACCCAGTACTTC
TRBV2	.	TRBJ2-7	once	CASSRGQFREQYF	TGTGCCAGCAGTCGCGGACAGTTCCGCGAGCAGTACTTC
TRBV6-5	TRBD2	TRBJ2-7	.	CASRGTSGSSYEQYF	TGTGCCAGCAGGGGGACTAGCGGGAGCTCCTACGAGCAGTACTTC
TRBV19	.	TRBJ1-6	.	CASSTYFSRDSPLHF	TGTGCCAGTAGTACCTATTTTAGCCGAGATTCACCCCTCCACTTT
TRBV2	.	TRBJ1-6	.	CASSQDGAVGSPLHF	TGTGCCAGCAGTCAGGATGGGGCAGTCGGATCACCCCTCCACTTT
TRBV9	.	TRBJ2-1	.	CASSVVGSSYNEQFF	TGTGCCAGCAGCGTAGTGGGGAGCTCCTACAATGAGCAGTTCTTC
TRBV4-2	TRBD1	TRBJ2-1	.	CASSQELTGGRNEQFF	TGTGCCAGCAGCCAAGAGCTCACAGGGGGCCGGAATGAGCAGTTCTTC
TRBV24-1	TRBD2	TRBJ2-5	.	CATSDPGLAGPETQYF	TGTGCCACCAGTGATCCTGGACTAGCGGGGCCAGAGACCCAGTACTTC
TRBV5-4	.	TRBJ1-2	.	CASSPTGFNYGYTF	TGTGCCAGCAGCCCGACAGGTTTTAACTATGGCTACACCTTC
TRBV15	.	TRBJ2-6	.	CAIGLSGANVLTF	TGTGCCATCGGACTTTCTGGGGCCAACGTCCTGACTTTC
TRBV5-1	.	TRBJ1-1	.	CASSVPSGNTEAFF	TGCGCCAGCAGCGTTCCCAGCGGAAACACTGAAGCTTTCTTT
TRBV27	.	TRBJ2-7	.	CASSRTGYEQYF	TGTGCCAGCAGCCGAACAGGGTACGAGCAGTACTTC
TRBV7-6	.	TRBJ1-5	.	CASSLGIRGKSNQPQHF	TGTGCCAGCAGCTTAGGTATCCGCGGGAAAAGCAATCAGCCCCAGCATTTT
TRBV19	.	TRBJ1-5	.	CASSVVAGKLQPQHF	TGTGCCAGTAGTGTCGTTGCCGGGAAATTGCAGCCCCAGCATTTT
TRBV11-2	.	TRBJ1-6	.	CASSLDPTPSSSPLHF	TGTGCCAGCAGCTTAGATCCGACACCTTCTAGTTCACCCCTCCACTTT
TRBV4-1	.	TRBJ1-1	.	CASSRGSQGLGNEAFF	TGCGCCAGCAGCCGAGGCTCCCAGGGGCTTGGTAATGAAGCTTTCTTT
TRBV19	TRBD1	TRBJ2-1	.	CASRPLGTGGLNEQFF	TGTGCCAGTAGACCACTCGGGACAGGGGGCTTGAATGAGCAGTTCTTC
TRBV7-9	.	TRBJ1-4	.	CASSLGTRDPTNEKLFF	TGTGCCAGCAGCTTAGGAACACGGGACCCAACTAATGAAAAACTGTTTTTT
TRBV28	TRBD1	TRBJ1-3	few	CASSPGQVGNTIYF	TGTGCCAGCAGTCCAGGACAGGTCGGAAACACCATATATTTT
TRBV7-2	TRBD2	TRBJ2-7	.	CASSLAGTSGYEQYF	TGTGCCAGCAGCTTAGCGGGGACTAGCGGCTACGAGCAGTACTTC
TRBV19	TRBD1	TRBJ1-2	few	CASRLGQGDNYGYTF	TGTGCCAGTAGACTCGGACAGGGAGATAACTATGGCTACACCTTC
TRBV3-1/TRBV3-2	TRBD1	TRBJ1-3	.	CASSRWDRDNTIYF	TGTGCCAGCAGCCGCTGGGACAGGGACAACACCATATATTTT
TRBV2	TRBD1	TRBJ1-4	.	CASGDRGHEKLFF	TGTGCCAGCGGAGACAGGGGGCACGAAAAACTGTTTTTT
TRBV5-1	.	TRBJ2-1	.	CASSLPPGEQFF	TGCGCCAGCAGCTTACCGCCTGGTGAGCAGTTCTTC
TRBV3-1/TRBV3-2	.	TRBJ1-1	.	CASSYLGGENTEAFF	TGTGCCAGCAGCTACTTAGGGGGGGAGAACACTGAAGCTTTCTTT
TRBV6-5	.	TRBJ1-2	.	CASSYLDRYYGYTF	TGTGCCAGCAGTTACCTAGACCGCTACTATGGCTACACCTTC
TRBV2	.	TRBJ1-4	.	CASSVIGAPEKLFF	TGTGCCAGCAGTGTTATAGGAGCACCTGAAAAACTGTTTTTT
TRBV3-1/TRBV3-2	.	TRBJ1-4	.	CASSQVLGAWEKLFF	TGTGCCAGCAGCCAAGTTCTGGGGGCGTGGGAAAAACTGTTTTTT
TRBV6-2/TRBV6-3	.	TRBJ1-3	once	CASSPGPGNTIYF	TGTGCCAGCAGTCCAGGGCCTGGAAACACCATATATTTT
TRBV28	.	TRBJ2-5	.	CASSQGFQETQYF	TGTGCCAGCAGTCAGGGGTTTCAGGAGACCCAGTACTTC
TRBV30	.	TRBJ1-1	.	CAWSFWTRGEAFF	TGTGCCTGGAGTTTCTGGACCCGGGGGGAAGCTTTCTTT
TRBV25-1	.	TRBJ2-3	.	CASSGDRGHPKRAQYF	TGTGCCAGCAGTGGCGATCGAGGCCACCCGAAACGTGCGCAGTATTTT
TRBV7-8	.	TRBJ1-1	.	CASSPPMGVRNTEAFF	TGTGCCAGCAGCCCGCCCATGGGGGTCAGGAACACTGAAGCTTTCTTT
TRBV6-6	.	TRBJ1-4	.	CASSGRRSATNEKLFF	TGTGCCAGCAGCGGGCGTCGGTCTGCAACTAATGAAAAACTGTTTTTT
TRBV6-5	.	TRBJ2-1	.	CASSYSSTWAGEQFF	TGTGCCAGCAGTTACTCATCCACCTGGGCGGGTGAGCAGTTCTTC
TRBV19	.	TRBJ1-6	.	CASSITGSPLHF	TGTGCCAGTAGTATAACAGGTTCACCCCTCCACTTT
TRBV29-1	.	TRBJ2-7	.	CSVNNRDSQPMEQYF	TGCAGCGTAAACAACCGGGACTCCCAACCGATGGAGCAGTACTTC
TRBV15	TRBD2	TRBJ2-5	once	CATSRVKPVAGGQETQYF	TGTGCCACCAGCAGAGTGAAACCCGTAGCGGGGGGCCAAGAGACCCAGTACTTC
TRBV18	.	TRBJ1-1	.	CASSPPEGKTEAFF	TGTGCCAGCTCACCACCTGAGGGGAAGACTGAAGCTTTCTTT
TRBV4-2	.	TRBJ2-1	.	CASSQVSGDLTYNEQFF	TGTGCCAGCAGCCAAGTTTCAGGGGATTTGACCTACAATGAGCAGTTCTTC
TRBV19	.	TRBJ1-6	.	CASSGWDDNSPLHF	TGTGCCAGTAGTGGTTGGGACGATAATTCACCCCTCCACTTT
TRBV6-5	.	TRBJ1-1	.	CASSFKRATEAFF	TGTGCCAGCAGTTTTAAACGAGCAACTGAAGCTTTCTTT
TRBV28	.	TRBJ2-7	.	CASSVDPRGNYEQYF	TGTGCCAGCAGTGTCGACCCACGAGGCAATTACGAGCAGTACTTC
TRBV18	.	TRBJ1-3	.	CASSPPGGGDTIYF	TGTGCCAGCTCACCACCGGGCGGGGGAGACACCATATATTTT
TRBV7-8	TRBD2	TRBJ2-2	.	CASSHGPTKAGTGELFF	TGTGCCAGCAGCCACGGACCGACTAAAGCGGGGACCGGGGAGCTGTTTTTT
TRBV19	.	TRBJ2-2	.	CASSKHTAGTGELFF	TGTGCCAGTAGTAAGCACACGGCGGGCACCGGGGAGCTGTTTTTT
TRBV2	TRBD1	TRBJ1-4	.	CASSPGTGGRGNEKLFF	TGTGCCAGCAGTCCCGGGACAGGGGGAAGGGGGAATGAAAAACTGTTTTTT
TRBV6-5	TRBD1	TRBJ1-1	.	CASSYDRGEAFF	TGTGCCAGCAGTTACGACAGGGGTGAAGCTTTCTTT
TRBV7-8	.	TRBJ2-2	once	CASSLDGTIHGELFF	TGTGCCAGCAGCTTGGACGGGACAATTCACGGGGAGCTGTTTTTT
TRBV3-1/TRBV3-2	.	TRBJ2-3	.	CASSPQLTDTQYF	TGTGCCAGCAGCCCCCAGTTGACAGATACGCAGTATTTT